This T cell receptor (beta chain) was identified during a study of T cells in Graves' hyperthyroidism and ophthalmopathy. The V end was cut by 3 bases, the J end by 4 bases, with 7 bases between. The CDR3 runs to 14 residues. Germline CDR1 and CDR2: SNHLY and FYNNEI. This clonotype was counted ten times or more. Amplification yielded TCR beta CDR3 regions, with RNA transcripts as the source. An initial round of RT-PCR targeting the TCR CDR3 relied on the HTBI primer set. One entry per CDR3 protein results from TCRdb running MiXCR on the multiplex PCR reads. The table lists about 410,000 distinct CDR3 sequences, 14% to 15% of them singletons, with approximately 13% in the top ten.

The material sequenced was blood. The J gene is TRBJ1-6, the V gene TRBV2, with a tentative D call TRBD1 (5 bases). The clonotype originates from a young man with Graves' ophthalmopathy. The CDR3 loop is CASSDRAYNSPLHF. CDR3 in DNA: TGTGCCAGCAGTGACAGGGCTTATAATTCACCCCTCCACTTT. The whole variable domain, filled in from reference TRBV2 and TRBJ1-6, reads EPEVTQTPSHQVTQMGQEVILRCVPISNHLYFYWYRQILGQKVEFLVSFYNNEISEKSEIFDDQFSVERPDGSNFTLKIRSTKLEDSAMYFCASSDRAYNSPLHFGNGTRLTVT.